This T cell receptor beta chain derives from a study of CD4 and CD8 cells across lung adenocarcinoma regions. This clonotype was detected many times. TCRdb reprocessed the PCR reads with MiXCR, giving one entry per CDR3 protein. The sample includes 21,000 or so distinct CDR3 sequences, over 50% of them seen just once. V was pared by 4 bases and J by 5 bases, with 7 bases of the junction left unmatched. The germline gives CDR1 MDHEN, CDR2 SYDVKM. The CDR3 consists of 15 residues. Localized lung adenocarcinoma, a non-small cell lung cancer, affected the donors. This TCR was sampled from a female donor with lung adenocarcinoma. The CD4 and CD8 labels of this study may be unreliable. The sequencing sample was made of CD8+ T cells from the center of a lung tumor. The rearrangement uses TRBV28 and TRBJ2-1, with 8 bases matching TRBD2. In nucleotides, the CDR3 is TGTGCCAGCAGTTCCCTAGCGGGTGGCCACAATGAGCAGTTCTTC. Translating gives CASSSLAGGHNEQFF.